This T cell receptor beta chain was sequenced in a study of blood T cell repertoires in COVID-19. Profiling relied on immunoSEQ multiplex PCR, and the TCRdb table lists in-frame clones only, not all of them. The sample consists of about 200,000 clones, more than 70% of them appearing once. The CDR3 runs 15 residues. Germline V gene lookup returns CDR1 LGHDT and CDR2 YNNKEL (reference sequence). Trimming stripped 4 bases from V and 2 bases from J, with 15 bases between. Sequenced input: peripheral blood. The rearrangement links TRBV3-1 (or the pseudogene TRBV3-2) to TRBJ2-7; D possibly corresponds to TRBD2 (7 bases). The sequence came from an elderly woman with active or convalescent COVID-19. CDR3 amino acids: CASSRTGGTAYEQYF. CDR3 sequence (DNA): TGTGCCAGCAGCCGCACGGGGGGCACAGCCTACGAGCAGTACTTC.